This TCR beta chain is from a study of shared clonotypes between healthy human individuals. Study-level findings and limits: Depth was large, yet rarefaction showed that sorted-subset sequencing was incomplete.

Study donors comprised healthy, HIV-negative adults devoid of recent acute infection or vaccination. Nashville, Tennessee was home to all donors, each a Caucasian adult. For this clone: The antigen is unknown.

Generated by immunoSEQ multiplex PCR, the TCRdb table keeps only in-frame clones and is missing some. The table lists roughly 2.2 million clones, about 92% of them singletons. This clonotype was sampled from a man aged 18 to 35 in good health. Some clones in this sample may be carry-over from other donors' samples. The specimen was naive CD4+ T cells from PBMCs. Stated subset: CD45RA+ positively selected.

The CDR3 protein is CASSPAVNYGYTF. The CDR3 DNA follows: TGTGCCAGCAGCCCCGCAGTTAACTATGGCTACACCTTC. V and J are TRBV6-5 and TRBJ1-2; D gene uncertain. Trimming removed 6 bases from V and 1 base from J, with 9 bases in between. Germline V CDR1 and CDR2: MNHEY, SVGAGI. The CDR3 runs to 13 residues.